The 13 T cell receptor beta chains below were found in one sample sequenced in a study of circulating tumor DNA in untreated peripheral T-cell lymphoma. Profiled with immunoSEQ multiplex PCR; TCRdb holds only in-frame clones, not every one. The repertoire has some 200 clones, more than 85% of them found once; the top ten carry about 5.4%. Input material: cell-free DNA from blood serum. The receptors originated from a human donor with peripheral T-cell lymphoma.

The rearrangement uses TRBV9 and TRBJ2-1; 9 nucleotides align to TRBD1. The germline V gene has CDR1 SGDLS and CDR2 YYNGEE. With V trimmed by 2 bases and J by 7 bases, 10 bases remained unmatched. The CDR3 is made up of 16 amino acids. This CDR3 is CASSVGTGRILNEQFF. CDR3 DNA sequence: TGTGCCAGCAGCGTGGGGACAGGGAGGATTTTGAATGAGCAGTTCTTC.

V gene TRBV28 combines with J gene TRBJ1-5; D is undetermined. This CDR3 has 14 amino acids. Trimming stripped 3 bases from V and 3 bases from J, with 9 bases between. Germline V gene lookup returns CDR1 MDHEN and CDR2 SYDVKM. The CDR3 is CASSFGGNNQPQHF. Here the CDR3 DNA reads TGTGCCAGCAGTTTCGGTGGAAACAATCAGCCCCAGCATTTT.

CDR3 region: CASSYLSGERDGYTF. The CDR3 nucleotides are TGTGCCAGCAGTTATCTATCAGGGGAGCGTGATGGCTACACCTTC. The V and J genes are TRBV6-6 and TRBJ1-2, with D possibly being TRBD1 (6 bases). The germline CDR1 and CDR2 sequences are MNHNY and SVGAGI (reference sequence). Trimming cost V 3 bases and J 6 bases, with 17 bases left between them. There are 15 residues in the CDR3.

The rearrangement links TRBV19 to TRBJ2-1; D is perhaps TRBD2 (5 bases). Trimming left V 10 bases short and J 8 bases short, with 21 bases between. CDR1 is LNHDA and CDR2 is SQIVND in the germline V gene (reference sequence). The CDR3 is 14 amino acids. The CDR3, as DNA: TGTGCCATCGATTCGGGGTTACCCTGGCATGAGCAGTTCTTC. Its protein is CAIDSGLPWHEQFF.

V is TRBV6-1 and J is TRBJ1-6; 7 nucleotides match TRBD1. Unmatched junction bases numbered 4, after V lost 6 bases and J lost 5 bases. The length of the CDR3 is 14 residues. The germline gives CDR1 MNHNS, CDR2 SASEGT. In DNA form, the CDR3 reads TGTGCCAGCAGAAGGACAGGCGATAATTCACCCCTCCACTTT. Amino acids: CASRRTGDNSPLHF.

The chain joins TRBV4-2 to TRBJ2-7; D possibly corresponds to TRBD2 (6 bases). The CDR3 runs 14 residues. Trimming shortened V by 0 bases and J by 3 bases, and 9 bases separated the two germline ends. From germline, CDR1 is LGHNA and CDR2 YNFKEQ. CDR3 protein: CASSQEGGIYEQYF. The DNA of the CDR3 is TGTGCCAGCAGCCAAGAGGGGGGAATCTACGAGCAGTACTTC.

The chain combines TRBV5-4 with TRBJ2-1, with 9 bases fitting TRBD1. V lost 4 bases to trimming and J lost 3 bases; unmatched junction nucleotides: 8. This CDR3 spans 16 amino acids. Germline CDR1 SGHNT, CDR2 YYREEE (reference sequence). The CDR3 loop reads CASSRRQGGSYNEQFF. CDR3 sequence (DNA): TGTGCCAGCAGCCGTCGACAGGGGGGAAGCTACAATGAGCAGTTCTTC. The whole variable domain, remainder taken from reference TRBV5-4 and TRBJ2-1, is ETGVTQSPTHLIKTRGQQVTLRCSSQSGHNTVSWYQQALGQGPQFIFQYYREEENGRGNFPPRFSGLQFPNYSSELNVNALELDDSALYLCASSRRQGGSYNEQFFGPGTRLTVL.

This clone showed up just once. The chain recombines TRBV25-1 with TRBJ2-7; D is unclear. This CDR3 spans 11 amino acids. Between the trimmed V and J ends, which lost 2 bases and 5 bases, there was a span of 4 bases. The germline V gene encodes CDR1 MGHDK and CDR2 SYGVNS. The CDR3 spells CASSEGHEQYF. CDR3 in DNA: TGTGCCAGCAGTGAAGGGCACGAGCAGTACTTC.

The table lists this clone with a count of one. This chain joins TRBV9 and TRBJ2-1; no reliable D call. From germline, CDR1 is SGDLS and CDR2 YYNGEE. The CDR3 sequence is 14 residues long. V shed 0 bases and J shed 4 bases, with 8 bases lying between them. The CDR3 loop reads CASSVGSVYNEQFF. CDR3 sequence (DNA): TGTGCCAGCAGCGTAGGTTCGGTATACAATGAGCAGTTCTTC.

The genes are TRBV7-2 and TRBJ1-3; TRBD1 is a possible D gene (5 bases). Germline V gives CDR1 SGHTA, CDR2 FQGNSA. The germline V and J ends were trimmed by 5 bases and 0 bases, with 14 bases remaining between them. This CDR3 region has 16 residues. CDR3 sequence (DNA): TGTGCCAGCAGCCCCCAGGGACTTATCTCTGGAAACACCATATATTTT. This encodes CASSPQGLISGNTIYF.

The chain links TRBV6-9 to TRBJ2-3; D is unclear. The CDR3 is 13 residues long. Deletions cut 6 bases from V and 6 bases from J, with 13 bases between. Germline V gene data show CDR1 as MNHGY and CDR2 as SVAAGI. The CDR3 loop reads CASSQAIPDTQYF. CDR3 nucleotide sequence: TGTGCCAGCAGCCAGGCAATACCGGATACGCAGTATTTT.

This clone has just a few counts. Here the CDR3 DNA reads TGTGCCAGCTCACCAACAGCTAATCAGCCCCAGCATTTT. Translation gives CASSPTANQPQHF. The V gene is TRBV18, the J gene TRBJ1-5; D is ambiguous. Germline loops: CDR1 KGHSH, CDR2 LQKENI. CDR3 length: 13 amino acids. The V and J ends lost 2 bases and 4 bases respectively, with 6 bases between them. The variable domain in full, completed from reference TRBV18 and TRBJ1-5, reads NAGVMQNPRHLVRRRGQEARLRCSPMKGHSHVYWYRQLPEEGLKFMVYLQKENIIDESGMPKERFSAEFPKEGPSILRIQQVVRGDSAAYFCASSPTANQPQHFGDGTRLSIL.

This clone was recorded only once. This chain connects TRBV7-9 to TRBJ1-3; D not resolved. The V gene lost 5 bases and the J gene lost 4 bases, with 15 bases spanning the gap. Germline V lookup: CDR1 SEHNR, CDR2 FQNEAQ (reference sequence). This CDR3 comprises 15 residues. The CDR3 spells CASSPPLVGGNTIYF. The CDR3 nucleotides are TGTGCCAGCAGCCCCCCCCTTGTGGGGGGAAACACCATATATTTT.